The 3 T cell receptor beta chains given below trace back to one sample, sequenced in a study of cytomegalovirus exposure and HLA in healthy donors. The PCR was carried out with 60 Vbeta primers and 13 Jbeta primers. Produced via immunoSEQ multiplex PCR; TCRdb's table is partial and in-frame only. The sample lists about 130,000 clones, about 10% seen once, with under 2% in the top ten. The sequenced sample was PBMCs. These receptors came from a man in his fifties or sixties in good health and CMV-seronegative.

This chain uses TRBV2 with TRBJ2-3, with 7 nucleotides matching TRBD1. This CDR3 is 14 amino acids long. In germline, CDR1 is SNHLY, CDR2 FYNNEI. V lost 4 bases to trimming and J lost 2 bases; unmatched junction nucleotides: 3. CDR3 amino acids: CASSGTGDTDTQYF. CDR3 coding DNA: TGTGCCAGCAGTGGTACAGGGGACACAGATACGCAGTATTTT.

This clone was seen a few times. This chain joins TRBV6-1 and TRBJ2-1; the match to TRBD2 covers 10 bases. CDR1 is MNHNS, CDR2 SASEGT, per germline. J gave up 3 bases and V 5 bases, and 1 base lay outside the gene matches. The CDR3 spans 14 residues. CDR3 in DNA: TGTGCCAGCAGTTCTAGCGGGAGCTACAATGAGCAGTTCTTC. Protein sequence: CASSSSGSYNEQFF.

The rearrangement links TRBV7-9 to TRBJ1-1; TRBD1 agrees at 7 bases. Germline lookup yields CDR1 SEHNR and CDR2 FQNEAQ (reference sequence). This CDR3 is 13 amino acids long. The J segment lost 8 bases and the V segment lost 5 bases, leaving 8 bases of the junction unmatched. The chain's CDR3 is CASSLGTATEAFF. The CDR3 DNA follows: TGTGCCAGCAGCCTGGGGACAGCTACCGAAGCTTTCTTT.